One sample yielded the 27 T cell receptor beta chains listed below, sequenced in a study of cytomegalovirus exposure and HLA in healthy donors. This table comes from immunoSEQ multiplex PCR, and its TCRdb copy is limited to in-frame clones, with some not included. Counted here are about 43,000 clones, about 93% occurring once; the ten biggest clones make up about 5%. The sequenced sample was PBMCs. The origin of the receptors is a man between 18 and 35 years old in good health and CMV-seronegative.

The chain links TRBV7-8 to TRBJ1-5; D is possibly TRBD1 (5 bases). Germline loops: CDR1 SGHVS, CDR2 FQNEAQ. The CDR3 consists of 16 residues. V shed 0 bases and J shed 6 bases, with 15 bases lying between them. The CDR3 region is CASSLAGGRATQPQHF. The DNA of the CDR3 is TGTGCCAGCAGCTTAGCGGGGGGGAGGGCAACTCAGCCCCAGCATTTT.

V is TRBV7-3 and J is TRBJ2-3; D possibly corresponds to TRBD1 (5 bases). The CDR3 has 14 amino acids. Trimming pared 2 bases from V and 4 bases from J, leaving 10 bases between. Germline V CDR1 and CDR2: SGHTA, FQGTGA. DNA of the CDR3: TGTGCCAGCAGCTTATTCCCAGGGCCAGATACGCAGTATTTT. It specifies CASSLFPGPDTQYF.

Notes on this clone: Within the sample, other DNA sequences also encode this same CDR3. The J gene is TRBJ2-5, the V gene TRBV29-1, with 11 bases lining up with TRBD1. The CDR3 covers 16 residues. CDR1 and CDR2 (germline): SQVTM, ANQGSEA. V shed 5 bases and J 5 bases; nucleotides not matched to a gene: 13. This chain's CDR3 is CSVPGTGGGGWETQYF. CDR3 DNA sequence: TGCAGCGTTCCCGGGACAGGGGGGGGCGGGTGGGAGACCCAGTACTTC.

In DNA form, the CDR3 reads TGTGCCAGCAGCCAAGGGCAGGAAGCTAACTATGGCTACACCTTC. Encoded protein: CASSQGQEANYGYTF. The chain combines TRBV4-2 with TRBJ1-2, with D unclear. The CDR3 is 15 amino acids. Trimming removed 1 base at V and 0 bases at J, with 9 bases between. Germline V CDR1 and CDR2: LGHNA, YNFKEQ.

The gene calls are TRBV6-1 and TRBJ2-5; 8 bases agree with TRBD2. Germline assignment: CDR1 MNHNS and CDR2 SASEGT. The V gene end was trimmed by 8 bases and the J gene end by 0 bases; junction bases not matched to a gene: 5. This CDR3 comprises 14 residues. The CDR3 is CASGQAGDQETQYF. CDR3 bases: TGTGCCAGCGGGCAAGCGGGAGACCAAGAGACCCAGTACTTC.

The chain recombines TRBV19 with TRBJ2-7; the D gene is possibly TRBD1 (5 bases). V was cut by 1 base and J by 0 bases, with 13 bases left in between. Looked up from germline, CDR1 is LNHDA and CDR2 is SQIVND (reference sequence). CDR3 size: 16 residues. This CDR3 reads CASSIALTASSYEQYF. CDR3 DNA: TGTGCCAGTAGTATAGCCCTGACAGCGAGCTCCTACGAGCAGTACTTC. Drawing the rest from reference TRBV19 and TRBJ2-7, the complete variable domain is DGGITQSPKYLFRKEGQNVTLSCEQNLNHDAMYWYRQDPGQGLRLIYYSQIVNDFQKGDIAEGYSVSREKKESFPLTVTSAQKNPTAFYLCASSIALTASSYEQYFGPGTRLTVT.

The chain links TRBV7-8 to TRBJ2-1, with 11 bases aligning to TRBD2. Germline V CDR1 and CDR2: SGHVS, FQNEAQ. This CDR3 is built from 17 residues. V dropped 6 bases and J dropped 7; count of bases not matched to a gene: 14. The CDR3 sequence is CASSTTVAGGLENEQFF. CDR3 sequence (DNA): TGTGCCAGCAGTACTACTGTAGCGGGGGGGCTTGAGAATGAGCAGTTCTTC.

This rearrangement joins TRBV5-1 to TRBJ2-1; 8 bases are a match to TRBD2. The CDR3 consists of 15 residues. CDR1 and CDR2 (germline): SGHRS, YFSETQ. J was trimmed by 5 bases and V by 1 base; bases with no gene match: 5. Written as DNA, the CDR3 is TGCGCCAGCAGCTTGACAGCGGGAGCCGACAATGAGCAGTTCTTC. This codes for CASSLTAGADNEQFF.

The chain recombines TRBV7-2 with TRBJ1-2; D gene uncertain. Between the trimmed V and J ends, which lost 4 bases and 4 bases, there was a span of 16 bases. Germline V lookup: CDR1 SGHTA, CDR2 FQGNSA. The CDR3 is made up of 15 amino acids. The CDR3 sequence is CASSSEFRGFYGYTF. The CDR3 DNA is TGTGCCAGCAGCTCCGAGTTTCGAGGGTTCTATGGCTACACCTTC.

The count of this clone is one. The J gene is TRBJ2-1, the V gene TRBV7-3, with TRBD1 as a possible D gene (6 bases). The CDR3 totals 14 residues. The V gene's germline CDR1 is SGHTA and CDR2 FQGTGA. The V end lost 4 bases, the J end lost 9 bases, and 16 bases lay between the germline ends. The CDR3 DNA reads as TGTGCCAGCAGCTACTCGACAGGTCTGGGTGAGCAGTTCTTC. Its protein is CASSYSTGLGEQFF.

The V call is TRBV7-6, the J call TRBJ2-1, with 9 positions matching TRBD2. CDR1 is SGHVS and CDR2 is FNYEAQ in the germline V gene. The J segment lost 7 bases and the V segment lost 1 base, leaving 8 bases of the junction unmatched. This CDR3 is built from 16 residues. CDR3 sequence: CASSLVWRGGQNEQFF. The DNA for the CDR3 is TGTGCCAGCAGCTTAGTCTGGCGGGGGGGCCAAAATGAGCAGTTCTTC.

The CDR3 bases are TGTGCCAGCAGCTTAGGGTCAGGGTACAATGAGCAGTTCTTC. This codes for CASSLGSGYNEQFF. This sequence joins TRBV7-3 and TRBJ2-1; D may be TRBD1 (5 bases). This CDR3 region has 14 residues. Germline CDR1 is SGHTA and CDR2 is FQGTGA. Deletions cut 2 bases from V and 4 bases from J, with 9 bases between.

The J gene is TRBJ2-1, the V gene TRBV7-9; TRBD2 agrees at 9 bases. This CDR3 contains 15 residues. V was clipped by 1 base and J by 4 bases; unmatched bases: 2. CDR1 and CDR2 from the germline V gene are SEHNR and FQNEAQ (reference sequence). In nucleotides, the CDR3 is TGTGCCAGCAGCTTAGTGCTAGCGGGATACAATGAGCAGTTCTTC. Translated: CASSLVLAGYNEQFF. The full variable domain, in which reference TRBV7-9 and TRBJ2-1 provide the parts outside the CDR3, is DTGVSQNPRHKITKRGQNVTFRCDPISEHNRLYWYRQTLGQGPEFLTYFQNEAQLEKSRLLSDRFSAERPKGSFSTLEIQRTEQGDSAMYLCASSLVLAGYNEQFFGPGTRLTVL.

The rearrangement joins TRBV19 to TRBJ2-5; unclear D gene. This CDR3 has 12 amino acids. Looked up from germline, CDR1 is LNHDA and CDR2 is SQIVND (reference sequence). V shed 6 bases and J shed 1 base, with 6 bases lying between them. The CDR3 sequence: CASRRLQETQYF. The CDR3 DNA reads TGTGCCAGTAGAAGACTCCAAGAGACCCAGTACTTC.

The DNA of the CDR3 is TGTGCCAGCAGCGTAGGAGAGACTAGCTACCACGAGCAGTACTTC. Residues: CASSVGETSYHEQYF. The V gene is TRBV9, the J gene TRBJ2-7, with 7 bases lining up with TRBD2. In germline, CDR1 is SGDLS, CDR2 YYNGEE. Trimming removed 0 bases from V and 5 bases from J; junction bases left unmatched: 8. This CDR3 contains 15 residues.

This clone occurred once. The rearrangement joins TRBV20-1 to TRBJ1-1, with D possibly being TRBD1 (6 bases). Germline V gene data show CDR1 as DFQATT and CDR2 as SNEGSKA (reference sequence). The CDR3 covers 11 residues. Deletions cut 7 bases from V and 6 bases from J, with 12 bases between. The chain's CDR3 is CSGSQGPEAFF. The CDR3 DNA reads TGCAGTGGGTCCCAGGGGCCTGAAGCTTTCTTT.

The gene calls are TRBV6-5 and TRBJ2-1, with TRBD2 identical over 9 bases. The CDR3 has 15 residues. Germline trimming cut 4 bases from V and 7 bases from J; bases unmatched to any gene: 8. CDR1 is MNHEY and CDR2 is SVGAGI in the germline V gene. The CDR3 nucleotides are TGTGCCAGCAGTTTCTCCGAGACTAGCGGAAATGAGCAGTTCTTC. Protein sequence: CASSFSETSGNEQFF.

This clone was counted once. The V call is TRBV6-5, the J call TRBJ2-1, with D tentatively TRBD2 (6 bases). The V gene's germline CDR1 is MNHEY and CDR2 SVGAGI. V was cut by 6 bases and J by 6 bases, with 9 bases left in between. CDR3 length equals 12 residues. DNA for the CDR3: TGTGCCAGCAGAGGGACTCTCAATGAGCAGTTCTTC. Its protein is CASRGTLNEQFF.

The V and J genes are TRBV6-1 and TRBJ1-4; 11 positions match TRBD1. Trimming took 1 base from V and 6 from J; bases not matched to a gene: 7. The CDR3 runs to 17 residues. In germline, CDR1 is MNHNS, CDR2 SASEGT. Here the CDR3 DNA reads TGTGCCAGCAGTGAAGTGTGGACAGGGGGCGTCCATGAAAAACTGTTTTTT. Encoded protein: CASSEVWTGGVHEKLFF.

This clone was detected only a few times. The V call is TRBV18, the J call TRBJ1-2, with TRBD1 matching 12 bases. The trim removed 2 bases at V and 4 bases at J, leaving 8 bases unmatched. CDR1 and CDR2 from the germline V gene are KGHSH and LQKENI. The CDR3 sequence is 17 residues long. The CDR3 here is CASSPRDRGRMPYGYTF. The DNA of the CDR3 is TGTGCCAGCTCACCAAGGGACAGGGGGCGCATGCCCTATGGCTACACCTTC.

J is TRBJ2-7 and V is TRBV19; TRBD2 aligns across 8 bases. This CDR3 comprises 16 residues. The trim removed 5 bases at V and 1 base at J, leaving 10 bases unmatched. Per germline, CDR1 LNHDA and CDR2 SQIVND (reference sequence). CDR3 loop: CASSPGSGNPSYEQYF. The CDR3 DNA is TGTGCCAGTAGTCCGGGTAGCGGGAACCCATCCTACGAGCAGTACTTC.

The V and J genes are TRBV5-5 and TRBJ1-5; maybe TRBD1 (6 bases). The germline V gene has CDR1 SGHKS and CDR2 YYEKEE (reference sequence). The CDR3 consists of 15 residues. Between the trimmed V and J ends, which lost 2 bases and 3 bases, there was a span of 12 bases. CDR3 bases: TGTGCCAGCAGCTTAGACGGACAGCCCAATCAGCCCCAGCATTTT. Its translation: CASSLDGQPNQPQHF.

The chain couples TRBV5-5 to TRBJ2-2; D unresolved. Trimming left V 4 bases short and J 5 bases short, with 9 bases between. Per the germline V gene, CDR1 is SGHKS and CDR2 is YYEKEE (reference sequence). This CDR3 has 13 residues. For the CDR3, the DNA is TGTGCCAGCAGCCTTATCACTACCGGGGAGCTGTTTTTT. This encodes CASSLITTGELFF.

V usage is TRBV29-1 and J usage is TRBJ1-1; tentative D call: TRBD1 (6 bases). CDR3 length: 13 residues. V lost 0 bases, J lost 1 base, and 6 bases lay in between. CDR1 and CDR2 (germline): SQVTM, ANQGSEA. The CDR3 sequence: CSVEEQGNTEAFF. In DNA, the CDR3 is TGCAGCGTTGAAGAACAGGGGAACACTGAAGCTTTCTTT.

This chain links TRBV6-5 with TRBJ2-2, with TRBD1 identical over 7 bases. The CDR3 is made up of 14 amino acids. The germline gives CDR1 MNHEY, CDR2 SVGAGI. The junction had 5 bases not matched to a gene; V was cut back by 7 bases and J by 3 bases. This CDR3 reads CASNRDRDTGELFF. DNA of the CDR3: TGTGCCAGCAACCGGGACAGAGACACCGGGGAGCTGTTTTTT.

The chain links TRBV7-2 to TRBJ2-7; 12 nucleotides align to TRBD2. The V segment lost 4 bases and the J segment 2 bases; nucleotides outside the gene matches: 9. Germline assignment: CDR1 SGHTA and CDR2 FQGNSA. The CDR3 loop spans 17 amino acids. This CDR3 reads CASSSPGLAGTPYEQYF. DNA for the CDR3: TGTGCCAGCAGCTCCCCCGGACTAGCGGGGACACCCTACGAGCAGTACTTC.

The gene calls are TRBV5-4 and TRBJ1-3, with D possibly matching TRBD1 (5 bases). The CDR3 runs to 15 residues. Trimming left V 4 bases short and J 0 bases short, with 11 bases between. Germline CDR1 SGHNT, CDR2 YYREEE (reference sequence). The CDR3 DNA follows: TGTGCCAGCAGCGACGGACATAACTCTGGAAACACCATATATTTT. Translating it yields CASSDGHNSGNTIYF.